Below are 22 T cell receptor beta chains sequenced from a single sample in a study of early T cells in non-severe SARS-CoV-2 infection. Via MiXCR, TCRdb re-called the 5' RACE reads, giving one row per CDR3 protein. The table lists approximately 76,000 distinct CDR3 sequences, around 11% of them singletons, with 4.7% in the top ten. The sample was whole blood. The receptors come from an adult who was a healthcare worker with PCR-confirmed SARS-CoV-2 infection or an uninfected control (not recorded which).

V is TRBV12-3 or TRBV12-4 and J is TRBJ2-7; unclear D gene. V was trimmed by 11 bases and J by 7 bases, leaving 15 bases between them. The CDR3 length is 11 residues. CDR3 in amino acids: CARAFVGEQYF. The CDR3 DNA sequence: TGTGCCCGCGCCTTTGTTGGTGAGCAGTACTTC.

This clonotype came up many times. The chain joins TRBV19 to TRBJ2-7; no firm D call. Germline lookup yields CDR1 LNHDA and CDR2 SQIVND (reference sequence). The CDR3 spans 14 residues. V was cut by 1 base and J by 2 bases, with 9 bases left in between. The CDR3 here is CASSIVGHAYEQYF. Written as DNA, the CDR3 is TGTGCCAGTAGTATAGTGGGCCACGCCTACGAGCAGTACTTC.

This clonotype came up many times. The J gene is TRBJ1-5, the V gene TRBV20-1; 7 positions agree with TRBD1. The length of the CDR3 is 13 residues. J was trimmed by 6 bases and V by 3 bases; bases with no gene match: 5. Germline loops: CDR1 DFQATT, CDR2 SNEGSKA (reference sequence). In DNA form, the CDR3 reads TGCAGTGCTAGTGAGGGGGCGGGTCAGCCCCAGCATTTT. This encodes CSASEGAGQPQHF.

For this clonotype: Given a much more abundant clone one base away, this may be a read error. V usage is TRBV27 and J usage is TRBJ2-7, with D possibly being TRBD1 (6 bases). Germline loops: CDR1 MNHEY, CDR2 SMNVEV (reference sequence). The CDR3 length is 13 residues. DNA of the CDR3: TGTGCCAGCAGCCTTAGGGACACCTACGTGCAGTACTTC. This encodes CASSLRDTYVQYF.

This clonotype was detected many times. The chain couples TRBV29-1 to TRBJ2-3, with 9 bases identical to TRBD2. Germline-derived CDR1 and CDR2 are SQVTM and ANQGSEA. The CDR3 runs to 15 residues. After removal of 3 bases from V and 4 bases from J, the junction contained 8 bases not matched to a gene. The CDR3 DNA is TGCAGCGTTGATGGGGCTAGCGGGGCCGCAGATACGCAGTATTTT. This gives the protein CSVDGASGAADTQYF.

This clonotype has only a few counts. J is TRBJ2-7 and V is TRBV7-2; D may be TRBD2 (6 bases). Germline V lookup: CDR1 SGHTA, CDR2 FQGNSA. The V and J ends lost 5 bases and 3 bases respectively, with 14 bases between them. This CDR3 is 14 amino acids long. In DNA form, the CDR3 reads TGTGCCAGCAGCCCCAACCCCGGGGGCTACGAGCAGTACTTC. Translated: CASSPNPGGYEQYF. Full variable domain (rest looked up from reference TRBV7-2 and TRBJ2-7): GAGVSQSPSNKVTEKGKDVELRCDPISGHTALYWYRQSLGQGLEFLIYFQGNSAPDKSGLPSDRFSAERTGGSVSTLTIQRTQQEDSAVYLCASSPNPGGYEQYFGPGTRLTVT.

The table lists this clonotype with many counts. The rearrangement links TRBV7-9 to TRBJ2-7; D unclear. V lost 7 bases to trimming and J lost 3 bases, with 10 bases between them. Germline values: CDR1 SEHNR, CDR2 FQNEAQ (reference sequence). CDR3 length: 12 residues. The CDR3: CASTVGVYEQYF. The CDR3 DNA is TGTGCCAGCACTGTGGGCGTCTACGAGCAGTACTTC.

The chain joins TRBV6-1 to TRBJ2-6, with unresolved D. The germline V and J ends were trimmed by 8 bases and 0 bases, with 8 bases remaining between them. This CDR3 spans 14 amino acids. Germline CDR1 and CDR2: MNHNS and SASEGT. This CDR3 is CASFSFSGANVLTF. CDR3 in DNA: TGTGCCAGCTTCTCTTTCTCTGGGGCCAACGTCCTGACTTTC.

The table lists this clonotype with many counts. The chain joins TRBV5-1 to TRBJ1-6, with TRBD1 as a possible D gene (5 bases). This CDR3 region has 14 residues. Germline CDR1 and CDR2: SGHRS and YFSETQ. The ends were cut back, 5 bases at V and 12 bases at J, with 18 bases in the middle. For the CDR3, the DNA is TGCGCCAGCAGGACCCGATCGGGGGAGAAACCCCTCCACTTT. Amino acid sequence: CASRTRSGEKPLHF.

This chain connects TRBV3-1 to TRBJ2-7; D unclear. V was trimmed by 0 bases and J by 4 bases, leaving 1 base between them. CDR3 length: 11 residues. Per the germline V gene, CDR1 is LGHDT and CDR2 is YNNKEL (reference sequence). The CDR3 protein is CASSQDYEQYF. The CDR3 DNA sequence: TGTGCCAGCAGCCAAGATTACGAGCAGTACTTC.

The chain uses TRBV7-2 and TRBJ1-2; D call uncertain. The CDR3 covers 13 residues. The V end lost 2 bases, the J end lost 4 bases, and 8 bases lay between the germline ends. CDR1 is SGHTA and CDR2 is FQGNSA in the germline V gene. The CDR3 spells CASSLTPLYGYTF. The CDR3, as DNA: TGTGCCAGCAGCTTAACACCTCTCTATGGCTACACCTTC.

This clonotype was recorded many times. This chain uses TRBV9 with TRBJ1-2; D is unclear. The CDR3 contains 15 residues. V lost 0 bases and J lost 6, with 15 bases in between. Germline V gives CDR1 SGDLS, CDR2 YYNGEE. The chain's CDR3 is CASSVGPTAVDGYTF. The CDR3, as DNA: TGTGCCAGCAGCGTAGGACCCACCGCAGTCGATGGCTACACCTTC.

This chain links TRBV7-6 with TRBJ2-3, with D maybe TRBD1 (6 bases). CDR1 is SGHVS and CDR2 is FNYEAQ in the germline V gene. With 1 base removed from V and 3 bases from J, the gap between germline ends came to 14 bases. This CDR3 spans 16 amino acids. The CDR3 spells CASSLGPGHGTDTQYF. The CDR3, as DNA: TGTGCCAGCAGCTTAGGCCCGGGACACGGGACAGATACGCAGTATTTT. Combining the CDR3 with reference TRBV7-6 and TRBJ2-3 gives the whole variable domain GAGVSQSPRYKVTKRGQDVALRCDPISGHVSLYWYRQALGQGPEFLTYFNYEAQQDKSGLPNDRFSAERPEGSISTLTIQRTEQRDSAMYRCASSLGPGHGTDTQYFGPGTRLTVL.

Turning to this clonotype: The CDR3 carries no conserved terminal phenylalanine or tryptophan, so it likely arises from a read error. The genes are TRBV20-1 and TRBJ1-1, with a possible D match to TRBD1 (5 bases). CDR3 length: 13 residues. CDR1 is DFQATT, CDR2 SNEGSKA, per germline (reference sequence). The germline V and J ends were trimmed by 6 bases and 1 base, with 12 bases remaining between them. The CDR3: CSASMTANTEAFS. As DNA, the CDR3 is TGCAGTGCCTCTATGACAGCGAACACTGAAGCTTTCTCT.

In its sample, this clonotype was seen a few times. The rearrangement joins TRBV10-3 to TRBJ1-1; 7 bases line up with TRBD1. V gave up 8 bases and J gave up 9 bases; unmatched junction bases: 12. The germline V gene encodes CDR1 ENHRY and CDR2 SYGVKD. CDR3 size: 13 residues. The CDR3 DNA sequence: TGTGCCATCCGCCCCCTCGGGGACAGCCAAGCTTTCTTT. Translation: CAIRPLGDSQAFF.

This clonotype appeared many times. The J gene is TRBJ2-3, the V gene TRBV12-3 or TRBV12-4; no firm D call. The CDR3 sequence is 15 residues long. Deletions cut 6 bases from V and 5 bases from J, with 18 bases between. CDR3 region: CASSPIRRGVDTQYF. CDR3 DNA sequence: TGTGCCAGCAGCCCCATCCGCAGAGGAGTAGATACGCAGTATTTT.

This clonotype was seen a few times. The chain joins TRBV6-2 or TRBV6-3 to TRBJ1-5; TRBD1 might be the D (5 bases). Germline-derived CDR1 and CDR2 are MNHEY and SVGEGT. CDR3 length: 14 residues. Trimming shortened V by 2 bases and J by 3 bases, and 8 bases separated the two germline ends. This CDR3 reads CASSYVTVNQPQHF. The CDR3 nucleotides read TGTGCCAGCAGTTACGTGACAGTCAATCAGCCCCAGCATTTT.

This clonotype came up a few times. The chain combines TRBV7-2 with TRBJ1-3, with 7 positions matching TRBD1. The CDR3 runs to 15 residues. In germline, CDR1 is SGHTA, CDR2 FQGNSA. V dropped 7 bases and J dropped 2; count of bases not matched to a gene: 8. CDR3 DNA: TGTGCCAGCACCGAACAGGGGCTGACTGGAAACACCATATATTTT. This encodes CASTEQGLTGNTIYF.

This clonotype was observed many times. The CDR3: CASSPGRANEKLFF. CDR3 DNA: TGTGCCAGCAGTCCCGGTAGGGCTAATGAAAAACTGTTTTTT. The J gene is TRBJ1-4, the V gene TRBV6-6; D gene ambiguous. V was cut by 5 bases and J by 3 bases, with 10 bases left in between. The CDR3 is made up of 14 amino acids. CDR1 and CDR2 (germline): MNHNY, SVGAGI (reference sequence).

This clonotype has ten or more counts. The V and J genes are TRBV12-3 or TRBV12-4 and TRBJ2-5; TRBD2 agrees at 9 bases. The V gene end was trimmed by 3 bases and the J gene end by 2 bases; junction bases not matched to a gene: 7. CDR3 length: 16 residues. CDR3 DNA sequence: TGTGCCAGCAGTTTCGGTAGCGGGGGCGGACAAGAGACCCAGTACTTC. This sequence encodes CASSFGSGGGQETQYF.

The V and J genes are TRBV20-1 and TRBJ1-5; D is perhaps TRBD1 (5 bases). The germline gives CDR1 DFQATT, CDR2 SNEGSKA (reference sequence). Trimming cost V 0 bases and J 7 bases, with 13 bases left between them. The CDR3 sequence is 14 residues long. The CDR3 DNA sequence: TGCAGTGCTAGAGAAGGAGGGGATGGGCAGCCCCAGCATTTT. Amino acid sequence: CSAREGGDGQPQHF.

This clonotype was seen a handful of times. The rearrangement joins TRBV6-2 or TRBV6-3 to TRBJ2-5; D remains unclear. In germline, CDR1 is MNHEY, CDR2 SVGEGT. V was pared by 2 bases and J by 7 bases, with 14 bases between. The CDR3 covers 14 residues. The CDR3 region is CASSYRSLLATQYF. The CDR3 DNA reads as TGTGCCAGCAGTTACCGGTCCCTTCTGGCGACCCAGTACTTC.